The 5 T cell receptor beta chains given below trace back to one sample, sequenced in a study of shared clonotypes between healthy human individuals. Only in-frame clones appear in the TCRdb table, and some are missing; sequencing was by immunoSEQ multiplex PCR. Of roughly 2.5 million clones in the sample, roughly nine tenths were seen once. Source material: naive CD4+ T cells sorted from blood. Subset of the sample: CD45RA+ positively selected. All receptors come from a young man in good health.

This chain uses TRBV19 with TRBJ1-1, with D hard to call. The CDR3 has 15 residues. Looked up from germline, CDR1 is LNHDA and CDR2 is SQIVND (reference sequence). V lost 2 bases and J 2 bases, leaving 12 bases between the germline ends. CDR3 residues: CASSIIQGSNTEAFF. The CDR3 bases are TGTGCCAGTAGTATAATTCAAGGGAGTAACACTGAAGCTTTCTTT.

This chain links TRBV30 with TRBJ2-5; 7 bases line up with TRBD1. V shed 1 base and J 0 bases; nucleotides not matched to a gene: 5. Germline V gives CDR1 GTSNPN, CDR2 SVGIG (reference sequence). CDR3 length: 15 residues. The CDR3 reads CAWSDRTGHQETQYF. The CDR3 nucleotides read TGTGCCTGGAGTGACCGGACAGGCCACCAAGAGACCCAGTACTTC. The full variable domain, its missing parts supplied by reference TRBV30 and TRBJ2-5, is SQTIHQWPATLVQPVGSPLSLECTVEGTSNPNLYWYRQAAGRGLQLLFYSVGIGQISSEVPQNLSASRPQDRQFILSSKKLLLSDSGFYLCAWSDRTGHQETQYFGPGTRLLVL.

The chain employs TRBV5-1 and TRBJ1-6, with unresolved D. This CDR3 is 13 amino acids long. Between the trimmed V and J ends, which lost 4 bases and 7 bases, there was a span of 9 bases. From germline, CDR1 is SGHRS and CDR2 YFSETQ. CDR3 in amino acids: CASSLSGNSPLHF. CDR3 DNA sequence: TGCGCCAGCAGCCTGTCGGGGAATTCACCCCTCCACTTT. The variable domain in full, completed from reference TRBV5-1 and TRBJ1-6, reads KAGVTQTPRYLIKTRGQQVTLSCSPISGHRSVSWYQQTPGQGLQFLFEYFSETQRNKGNFPGRFSGRQFSNSRSEMNVSTLELGDSALYLCASSLSGNSPLHFGNGTRLTVT.

This clone was observed a single time. J is TRBJ2-3 and V is TRBV7-3; TRBD2 matches at 13 bases. V was pared by 2 bases and J by 5 bases, with 4 bases of the junction left unmatched. The CDR3 contains 16 residues. CDR1 is SGHTA, CDR2 FQGTGA, per germline. The CDR3 DNA reads TGTGCCAGCAGCTTAGGACTAGCGGGGGCAGGAGATACGCAGTATTTT. Its translation is CASSLGLAGAGDTQYF.

V gene TRBV10-3 combines with J gene TRBJ2-1, with 8 bases aligning to TRBD2. The CDR3 spans 13 residues. The V gene end was trimmed by 5 bases and the J gene end by 8 bases; junction bases not matched to a gene: 5. Per the germline V gene, CDR1 is ENHRY and CDR2 is SYGVKD. CDR3 protein: CAISTGGPDEQFF. The DNA of the CDR3 is TGTGCCATCAGTACGGGGGGGCCGGATGAGCAGTTCTTC.